Reported below is one TCR beta chain. Its specificity is not known. The sample comes from a study of graft-versus-host responses after intestinal transplantation. About the research overall: Anti-thymocyte globulin induction, then tacrolimus and steroids for two to four years, went to all recipients.

The CDR3 contains 18 residues. Germline assignment: CDR1 LGHNA and CDR2 YNFKEQ. Unmatched junction bases numbered 16, after V lost 3 bases and J lost 2 bases. General study results and limits: After transplant, early declines in HvG clones were associated with peak levels of circulating GvH clones. GvH clones turned up in recipient marrow; some had shown up first in ileum or blood.

Data came from immunoSEQ multiplex PCR; TCRdb stores just in-frame clones and leaves some out. The data hold 130,000 or so clones, with over 85% observed a single time. The receptor's source is a human donor who received an intestinal transplant. The starting material was unstimulated CD4+ T cells sorted from spleen or lymph node cells, obtained before intestinal transplant. This rearrangement joins TRBV4-2 to TRBJ2-7, with 7 bases lining up with TRBD1. DNA of the CDR3: TGTGCCAGCAGCCACTTATGGTCCCCCCAGGACAGGACCTACGAGCAGTACTTC. Translation: CASSHLWSPQDRTYEQYF.